These 6 T cell receptor beta chains were all obtained from the same sample, sequenced in a study of cytomegalovirus exposure and HLA in healthy donors. In the PCR, 60 Vbeta and 13 Jbeta primers were used. Measured with immunoSEQ multiplex PCR; TCRdb has only the in-frame clones, and not every one. The profile shows some 100,000 clones, around 80% of them singletons. Sequencing input: PBMCs. Receptors originate from a male donor in good health and CMV-seropositive.

The chain uses TRBV7-2 and TRBJ2-7; D gene uncertain. The germline CDR1 and CDR2 sequences are SGHTA and FQGNSA. The CDR3 consists of 15 residues. Trimming stripped 1 base from V and 0 bases from J, with 10 bases between. The CDR3 is CASSLDSQSSYEQYF. In DNA form, the CDR3 reads TGTGCCAGCAGCTTAGACTCACAGAGCTCCTACGAGCAGTACTTC.

This clone was observed a single time. Written as DNA, the CDR3 is TGCAGTGCTACCAGAAATGAGCAGTTCTTC. Amino acid sequence: CSATRNEQFF. This chain joins TRBV20-1 and TRBJ2-1; no clear D. Germline CDR1 DFQATT, CDR2 SNEGSKA (reference sequence). Trimming removed 4 bases at V and 7 bases at J, with 5 bases between. The CDR3 runs to 10 residues.

This clone was detected a few times. The chain employs TRBV15 and TRBJ2-3, with TRBD2 matching 8 bases. The CDR3 runs to 16 residues. V shed 1 base, J shed 0 bases, and the junction held 3 bases outside the gene matches. From germline, CDR1 is LNHNV and CDR2 YYDKDF (reference sequence). The CDR3, as DNA: TGTGCCACCAGCAGAGGGGTAGCGGGAAGCACAGATACGCAGTATTTT. It translates to CATSRGVAGSTDTQYF.

This clone came up once. This rearrangement joins TRBV28 to TRBJ1-5; D is possibly TRBD1 (5 bases). Looked up from germline, CDR1 is MDHEN and CDR2 is SYDVKM. The CDR3 extends over 12 amino acids. Trimming stripped 2 bases from V and 8 bases from J, with 7 bases between. The CDR3 DNA is TGTGCCAGCAGTTTAAGGGGTAAGCCCCAGCATTTT. The encoded protein is CASSLRGKPQHF.

As for this clone: Within the sample, other DNA sequences also encode this same CDR3. This sequence joins TRBV30 and TRBJ1-5, with 8 positions matching TRBD1. The germline V gene has CDR1 GTSNPN and CDR2 SVGIG (reference sequence). V was pared by 0 bases and J by 6 bases, with 7 bases of the junction left unmatched. The CDR3 contains 15 residues. The CDR3 DNA is TGTGCCTGGAGTGTACTCGGACAGGGCAGTCAGCCCCAGCATTTT. It is translated as CAWSVLGQGSQPQHF.

The chain joins TRBV11-2 to TRBJ2-7; no clear D gene. CDR3 length equals 13 residues. Trimming left V 5 bases short and J 0 bases short, with 8 bases between. CDR1 and CDR2 from the germline V gene are SGHAT and FQNNGV. CDR3 in DNA: TGTGCCAGCAGCCCAGCGATCTCCTACGAGCAGTACTTC. Translation: CASSPAISYEQYF.